One and the same sample provided the 20 T cell receptor beta chains below, sequenced in a study of human thymus T cells. Libraries were prepared by immunoSEQ multiplex PCR; TCRdb keeps only in-frame clonotypes and omits some of them. The repertoire consists of about 50,000 clones, with 95% occurring once and the leading ten covering 0.15% to 0.2%. The sequenced material came from blood. The receptors originated from a girl under two years old with a congenital heart defect but otherwise immunologically healthy.

The chain recombines TRBV10-3 with TRBJ2-2; D is perhaps TRBD1 (5 bases). The ends were cut back, 10 bases at V and 6 bases at J, with 6 bases in the middle. The CDR3 totals 10 residues. In germline, CDR1 is ENHRY, CDR2 SYGVKD. CDR3 nucleotide sequence: TGTGCCAAAGGGGCCGGGGAGCTGTTTTTT. Encoded protein: CAKGAGELFF.

The chain joins TRBV10-3 to TRBJ1-3, with 12 bases aligning to TRBD1. J lost 0 bases, V lost 6 bases, and 3 bases had no gene match. The CDR3 totals 16 residues. Germline CDR1 ENHRY, CDR2 SYGVKD. The CDR3 DNA follows: TGTGCCATCAGGGGACAGGGGGCGATCTCTGGAAACACCATATATTTT. Its protein is CAIRGQGAISGNTIYF.

The chain is built from TRBV7-8 and TRBJ1-2, with D perhaps TRBD1 (5 bases). Trimming shortened V by 4 bases and J by 7 bases, and 19 bases separated the two germline ends. The germline gives CDR1 SGHVS, CDR2 FQNEAQ. This CDR3 contains 15 residues. The DNA of the CDR3 is TGTGCCAGCAGCTCTCCGACAGAGTTCGGGATTGGCTACACCTTC. Translated, it gives CASSSPTEFGIGYTF. Based on the CDR3 plus reference TRBV7-8 and TRBJ1-2, the full variable domain is GAGVSQSPRYKVAKRGQDVALRCDPISGHVSLFWYQQALGQGPEFLTYFQNEAQLDKSGLPSDRFFAERPEGSVSTLKIQRTQQEDSAVYLCASSSPTEFGIGYTFGSGTRLTVV.

The rearrangement uses TRBV19 and TRBJ1-1; D unresolved. The V gene lost 7 bases and the J gene lost 1 base, with 10 bases spanning the gap. Per germline, CDR1 LNHDA and CDR2 SQIVND (reference sequence). This CDR3 region has 13 residues. The CDR3 sequence is CASKGHWNTEAFF. The DNA of the CDR3 is TGTGCCAGTAAGGGCCATTGGAACACTGAAGCTTTCTTT.

The V and J genes are TRBV18 and TRBJ1-2; D uncertain. CDR1 is KGHSH and CDR2 is LQKENI in the germline V gene. CDR3 length: 12 residues. The germline V and J ends were trimmed by 5 bases and 3 bases, with 7 bases remaining between them. CDR3 nucleotides: TGTGCCAGCTCAACAGTGGACTATGGCTACACCTTC. Residues: CASSTVDYGYTF.

The genes are TRBV4-3 and TRBJ2-7, with 9 bases matching TRBD2. Losses at the gene ends were 4 bases for V and 7 bases for J; bases not matched to a gene: 11. Germline lookup yields CDR1 LGHNA and CDR2 YSLEER. The CDR3 has 15 residues. The CDR3 DNA is TGCGCCAGCAGCCGAGGGGTAGCGGGAGTTGTTGAGCAGTACTTC. Residues: CASSRGVAGVVEQYF.

This chain uses TRBV6-6 with TRBJ1-1; weak D call: TRBD1 (6 bases). Trimming pared 4 bases from V and 2 bases from J, leaving 8 bases between. CDR3 length equals 13 residues. Germline CDR1 and CDR2: MNHNY and SVGAGI (reference sequence). The CDR3 nucleotides are TGTGCCAGCAGTTCCAGGGGAAACACTGAAGCTTTCTTT. It specifies CASSSRGNTEAFF.

The chain carries TRBV5-8 and TRBJ2-3; 12 nucleotides line up with TRBD2. The CDR3 sequence is 16 residues long. Germline lookup yields CDR1 SGHTS and CDR2 YDEGEE. The V segment lost 1 base and the J segment 3 bases; nucleotides outside the gene matches: 3. This chain's CDR3 is CASSLRGLAGTDTQYF. For the CDR3, the DNA is TGTGCCAGCAGCTTGCGTGGACTAGCGGGAACAGATACGCAGTATTTT.

V and J are TRBV7-9 and TRBJ2-7; the match to TRBD2 covers 9 bases. CDR1 and CDR2 (germline): SEHNR, FQNEAQ (reference sequence). The CDR3 runs 16 residues. The V gene end was trimmed by 5 bases and the J gene end by 5 bases; junction bases not matched to a gene: 13. The CDR3 bases are TGTGCCAGCAGCCAGCCGGGGGTAGCGGGAGCGCACGAGCAGTACTTC. Translation gives CASSQPGVAGAHEQYF. Full variable domain (remainder filled in from reference TRBV7-9 and TRBJ2-7): DTGVSQNPRHKITKRGQNVTFRCDPISEHNRLYWYRQTLGQGPEFLTYFQNEAQLEKSRLLSDRFSAERPKGSFSTLEIQRTEQGDSAMYLCASSQPGVAGAHEQYFGPGTRLTVT.

The V and J genes are TRBV5-1 and TRBJ2-5, with D perhaps matching TRBD2 (5 bases). The CDR3 is 16 amino acids. Germline V lookup: CDR1 SGHRS, CDR2 YFSETQ. V dropped 0 bases and J dropped 5 bases, with 17 bases sitting between them. CDR3 amino acids: CASSLDAGGLGETQYF. The CDR3 DNA follows: TGCGCCAGCAGCTTGGATGCGGGCGGGCTCGGGGAGACCCAGTACTTC.

This chain joins TRBV2 and TRBJ1-4; no reliable D call. The CDR3 extends over 13 amino acids. Germline values: CDR1 SNHLY, CDR2 FYNNEI. V dropped 5 bases and J dropped 8 bases, with 12 bases sitting between them. The CDR3 protein is CASSPRVGEKLFF. For the CDR3, the DNA is TGTGCCAGCAGTCCCCGTGTGGGAGAAAAACTGTTTTTT. Drawing the rest from reference TRBV2 and TRBJ1-4, the complete variable domain is EPEVTQTPSHQVTQMGQEVILRCVPISNHLYFYWYRQILGQKVEFLVSFYNNEISEKSEIFDDQFSVERPDGSNFTLKIRSTKLEDSAMYFCASSPRVGEKLFFGSGTQLSVL.

The J gene is TRBJ2-5, the V gene TRBV29-1; D is perhaps TRBD2 (6 bases). The CDR3 is 12 amino acids. The V end lost 3 bases, the J end lost 3 bases, and 8 bases lay between the germline ends. The V gene's germline CDR1 is SQVTM and CDR2 ANQGSEA. The CDR3 spells CSVDGGEETQYF. CDR3 in DNA: TGCAGCGTTGACGGCGGGGAAGAGACCCAGTACTTC.

The gene calls are TRBV11-2 and TRBJ2-7, with D hard to call. Trimming left V 4 bases short and J 4 bases short, with 14 bases between. Germline lookup yields CDR1 SGHAT and CDR2 FQNNGV. This CDR3 has 14 amino acids. The chain's CDR3 is CASSSGLPMYEQYF. Here the CDR3 DNA reads TGTGCCAGCAGCTCGGGCCTCCCCATGTACGAGCAGTACTTC.

The rearrangement links TRBV6-1 to TRBJ1-4; D is undetermined. This CDR3 is built from 15 residues. V was trimmed by 0 bases and J by 8 bases, leaving 13 bases between them. Germline CDR1 reads MNHNS; CDR2 reads SASEGT. The CDR3 DNA follows: TGTGCCAGCAGTGAAGCGACGGGCCACAAGGAAAAACTGTTTTTT. It encodes CASSEATGHKEKLFF.

The chain has TRBV7-9 and TRBJ1-1, with D uncertain. The germline V gene has CDR1 SEHNR and CDR2 FQNEAQ (reference sequence). The CDR3 length is 13 residues. The V and J ends lost 5 bases and 8 bases respectively, with 15 bases between them. The CDR3 region is CASSLGPRPEAFF. For the CDR3, the DNA is TGTGCCAGCAGCCTCGGACCCCGTCCCGAAGCTTTCTTT.

A remark on this clone: This specimen includes other DNA sequences encoding the same CDR3. The V and J genes are TRBV18 and TRBJ1-1; 7 bases line up with TRBD1. With V trimmed by 1 base and J by 1 base, 0 bases remained unmatched. The CDR3 loop spans 14 amino acids. Germline loops: CDR1 KGHSH, CDR2 LQKENI. CDR3 region: CASSPQGANTEAFF. The CDR3 nucleotides read TGTGCCAGCTCACCACAGGGGGCGAACACTGAAGCTTTCTTT.

The chain couples TRBV11-1 to TRBJ2-2; TRBD1 aligns across 7 bases. This CDR3 comprises 15 residues. Per the germline V gene, CDR1 is SGHAT and CDR2 is FQDESV (reference sequence). With 1 base clipped from V and 5 bases from J, the junction kept 4 bases outside the gene matches. As DNA, the CDR3 is TGTGCCAGCAGCTTAGGGAACAGGGGAACCGGGGAGCTGTTTTTT. Translated, it gives CASSLGNRGTGELFF.

V usage is TRBV4-2 and J usage is TRBJ2-7, with 8 bases that match TRBD2. There are 16 residues in the CDR3. J gave up 7 bases and V 0 bases, and 11 bases lay outside the gene matches. CDR1 and CDR2 from the germline V gene are LGHNA and YNFKEQ. CDR3 in amino acids: CASSQEDLTGGKEQYF. CDR3 nucleotide sequence: TGTGCCAGCAGCCAAGAGGACTTGACGGGAGGGAAAGAGCAGTACTTC.

This clone was observed once. V and J are TRBV5-1 and TRBJ2-3; D could derive from TRBD1 or TRBD2 (6 bases each). V was cut by 1 base and J by 0 bases, with 12 bases left in between. Germline V CDR1 and CDR2: SGHRS, YFSETQ. CDR3 length equals 16 residues. The CDR3 protein is CASSLPGGVSTDTQYF. The CDR3, as DNA: TGCGCCAGCAGCTTGCCCGGGGGCGTCAGCACAGATACGCAGTATTTT.

This chain connects TRBV10-1 to TRBJ2-1, with unresolved D. V lost 3 bases and J 0 bases, leaving 6 bases between the germline ends. Looked up from germline, CDR1 is WNHNN and CDR2 is SYGVQD (reference sequence). The CDR3 has 14 amino acids. The CDR3, as DNA: TGCGCCAGCAGTGAACACCCCTCCTACAATGAGCAGTTCTTC. Protein product: CASSEHPSYNEQFF.